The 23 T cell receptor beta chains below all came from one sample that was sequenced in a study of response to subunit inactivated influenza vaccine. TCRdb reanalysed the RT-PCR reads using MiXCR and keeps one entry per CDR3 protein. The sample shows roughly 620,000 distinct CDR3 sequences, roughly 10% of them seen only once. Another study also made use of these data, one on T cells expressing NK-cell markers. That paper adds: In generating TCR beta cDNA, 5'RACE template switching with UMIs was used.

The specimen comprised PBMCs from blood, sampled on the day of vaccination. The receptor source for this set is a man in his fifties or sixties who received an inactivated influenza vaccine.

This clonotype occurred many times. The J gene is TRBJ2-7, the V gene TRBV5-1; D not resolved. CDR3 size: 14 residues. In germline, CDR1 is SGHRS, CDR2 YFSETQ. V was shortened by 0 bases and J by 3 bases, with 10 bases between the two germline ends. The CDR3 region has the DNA TGCGCCAGCAGCTTGGTTGGTGGAAGCTACGAGCAGTACTTC. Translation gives CASSLVGGSYEQYF. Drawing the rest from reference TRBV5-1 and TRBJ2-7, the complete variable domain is KAGVTQTPRYLIKTRGQQVTLSCSPISGHRSVSWYQQTPGQGLQFLFEYFSETQRNKGNFPGRFSGRQFSNSRSEMNVSTLELGDSALYLCASSLVGGSYEQYFGPGTRLTVT.

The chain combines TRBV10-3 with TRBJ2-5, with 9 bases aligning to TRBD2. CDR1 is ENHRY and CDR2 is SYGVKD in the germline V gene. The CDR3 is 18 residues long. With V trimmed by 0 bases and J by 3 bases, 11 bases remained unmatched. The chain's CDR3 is CAISESIRAGGYKETQYF. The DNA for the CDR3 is TGTGCCATCAGTGAGTCGATCCGAGCGGGGGGCTACAAAGAGACCCAGTACTTC.

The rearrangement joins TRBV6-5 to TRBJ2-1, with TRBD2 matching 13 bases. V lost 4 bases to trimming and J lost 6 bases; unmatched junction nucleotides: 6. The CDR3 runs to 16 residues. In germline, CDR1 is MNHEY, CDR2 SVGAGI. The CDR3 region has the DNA TGTGCCAGCAGTTTACTTTGGACTAGCGGGAGCAATGAGCAGTTCTTC. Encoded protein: CASSLLWTSGSNEQFF.

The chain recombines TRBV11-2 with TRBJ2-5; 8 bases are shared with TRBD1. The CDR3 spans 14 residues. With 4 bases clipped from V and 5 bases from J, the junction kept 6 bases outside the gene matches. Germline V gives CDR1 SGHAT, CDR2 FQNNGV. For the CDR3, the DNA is TGTGCCAGCAGCTCGGCACAGGGGGACGAGACCCAGTACTTC. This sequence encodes CASSSAQGDETQYF.

The CDR3 loop reads CASSEPRSSSNQPQHF. CDR3 bases: TGTGCCAGCAGTGAACCCCGGTCCTCCAGCAATCAGCCCCAGCATTTT. The chain employs TRBV2 and TRBJ1-5; D is uncertain. V was clipped by 2 bases and J by 1 base, with 12 bases between them. The germline V gene encodes CDR1 SNHLY and CDR2 FYNNEI. This CDR3 region has 16 residues. Complete variable domain (other parts from reference TRBV2 and TRBJ1-5): EPEVTQTPSHQVTQMGQEVILRCVPISNHLYFYWYRQILGQKVEFLVSFYNNEISEKSEIFDDQFSVERPDGSNFTLKIRSTKLEDSAMYFCASSEPRSSSNQPQHFGDGTRLSIL.

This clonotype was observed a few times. This CDR3 is CASSPTGIGGETQYF. CDR3 nucleotide sequence: TGTGCCAGCTCACCGACAGGGATCGGTGGAGAGACCCAGTACTTC. This rearrangement joins TRBV18 to TRBJ2-5, with 7 bases that match TRBD1. This CDR3 is 15 amino acids long. Losses at the gene ends were 3 bases for V and 4 bases for J; bases not matched to a gene: 8. Germline lookup yields CDR1 KGHSH and CDR2 LQKENI.

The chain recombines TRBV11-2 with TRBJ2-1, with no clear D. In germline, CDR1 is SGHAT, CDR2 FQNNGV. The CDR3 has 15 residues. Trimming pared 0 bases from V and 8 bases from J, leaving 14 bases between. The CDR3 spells CASSLDHNRQDEQFF. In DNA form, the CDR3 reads TGTGCCAGCAGCTTAGATCATAATCGCCAGGATGAGCAGTTCTTC.

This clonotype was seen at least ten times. The CDR3 DNA follows: TGTGCCAGCAGCTTAGTGCTAGCGGGAGTTTACAATGAGCAGTTCTTC. Amino acid sequence: CASSLVLAGVYNEQFF. V and J are TRBV7-9 and TRBJ2-1, with 10 bases matching TRBD2. Trimming took 1 base from V and 4 from J; bases not matched to a gene: 4. The germline gives CDR1 SEHNR, CDR2 FQNEAQ (reference sequence). The CDR3 covers 16 residues.

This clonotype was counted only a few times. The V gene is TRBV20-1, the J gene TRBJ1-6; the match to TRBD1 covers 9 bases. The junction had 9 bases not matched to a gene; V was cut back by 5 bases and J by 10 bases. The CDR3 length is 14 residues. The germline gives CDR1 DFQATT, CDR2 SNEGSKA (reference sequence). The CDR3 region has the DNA TGCAGTGCTGACTCACGGACAGGGGCATCACCCCTCCACTTT. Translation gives CSADSRTGASPLHF.

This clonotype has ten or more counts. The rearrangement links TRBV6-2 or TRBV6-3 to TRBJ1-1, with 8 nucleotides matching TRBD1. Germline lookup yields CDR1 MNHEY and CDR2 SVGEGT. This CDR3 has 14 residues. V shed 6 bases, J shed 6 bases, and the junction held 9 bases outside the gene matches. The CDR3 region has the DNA TGTGCCAGCAGACAGGGGGTAGGTCAGCCTGAAGCTTTCTTT. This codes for CASRQGVGQPEAFF.

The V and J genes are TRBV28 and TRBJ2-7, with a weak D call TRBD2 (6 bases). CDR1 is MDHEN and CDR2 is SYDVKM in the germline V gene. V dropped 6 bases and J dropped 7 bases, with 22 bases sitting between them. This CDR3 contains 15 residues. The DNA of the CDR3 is TGTGCCAGCAGCCCTTTCCTTGGGGGAGGCCGGGAGCAGTACTTC. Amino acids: CASSPFLGGGREQYF.

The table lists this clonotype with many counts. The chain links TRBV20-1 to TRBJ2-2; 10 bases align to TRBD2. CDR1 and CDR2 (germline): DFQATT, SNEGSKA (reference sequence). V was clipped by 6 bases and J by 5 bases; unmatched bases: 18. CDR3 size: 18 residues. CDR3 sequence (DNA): TGCAGTGCGCGGGGTCGGGTAGCGGGAGGACCTGTGACCGGGGAGCTGTTTTTT. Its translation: CSARGRVAGGPVTGELFF.

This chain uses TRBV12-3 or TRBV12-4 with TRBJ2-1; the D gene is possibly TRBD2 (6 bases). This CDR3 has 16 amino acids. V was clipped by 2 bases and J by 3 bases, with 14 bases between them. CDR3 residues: CASSLRAGWDYNEQFF. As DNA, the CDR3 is TGTGCCAGCAGTTTAAGGGCGGGGTGGGACTACAATGAGCAGTTCTTC.

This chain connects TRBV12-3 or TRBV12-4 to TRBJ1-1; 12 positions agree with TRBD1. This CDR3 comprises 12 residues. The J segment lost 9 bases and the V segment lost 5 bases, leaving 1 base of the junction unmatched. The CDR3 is CASSRDRGQAFF. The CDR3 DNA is TGTGCCAGCAGTAGGGACAGGGGGCAAGCTTTCTTT.

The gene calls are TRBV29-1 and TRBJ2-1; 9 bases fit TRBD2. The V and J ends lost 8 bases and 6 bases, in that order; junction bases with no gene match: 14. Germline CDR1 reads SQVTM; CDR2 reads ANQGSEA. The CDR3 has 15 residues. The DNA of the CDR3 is TGCAGCTCTGCAGTGCGGGGGGGCCAGGGCAATGAGCAGTTCTTC. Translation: CSSAVRGGQGNEQFF.

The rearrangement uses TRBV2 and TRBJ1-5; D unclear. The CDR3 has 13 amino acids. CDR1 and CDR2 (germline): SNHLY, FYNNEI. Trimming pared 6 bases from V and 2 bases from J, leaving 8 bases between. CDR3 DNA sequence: TGTGCCAGCAGGGAGATTGGCAATCAGCCCCAGCATTTT. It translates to CASREIGNQPQHF.

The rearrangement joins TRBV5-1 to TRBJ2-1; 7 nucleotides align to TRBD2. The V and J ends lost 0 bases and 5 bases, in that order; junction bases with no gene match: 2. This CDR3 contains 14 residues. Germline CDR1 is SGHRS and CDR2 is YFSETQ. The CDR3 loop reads CASSLALADNEQFF. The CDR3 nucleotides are TGCGCCAGCAGCTTGGCCCTAGCGGACAATGAGCAGTTCTTC.

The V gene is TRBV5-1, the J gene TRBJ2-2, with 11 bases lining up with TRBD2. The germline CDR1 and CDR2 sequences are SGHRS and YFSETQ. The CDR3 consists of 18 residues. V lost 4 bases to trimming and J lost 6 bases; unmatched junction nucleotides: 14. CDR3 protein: CASSVGDLAGGVPGELFF. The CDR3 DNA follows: TGCGCCAGCAGCGTTGGGGATCTAGCGGGAGGTGTCCCCGGGGAGCTGTTTTTT.

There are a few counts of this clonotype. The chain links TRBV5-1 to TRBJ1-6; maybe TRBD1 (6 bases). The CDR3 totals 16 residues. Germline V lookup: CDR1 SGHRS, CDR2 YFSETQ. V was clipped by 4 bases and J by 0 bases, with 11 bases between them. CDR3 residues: CASSRDMFSYNSPLHF. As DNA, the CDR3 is TGCGCCAGCAGCCGGGACATGTTCTCCTATAATTCACCCCTCCACTTT.

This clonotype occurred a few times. The CDR3 here is CAWSTVSTDTQYF. The CDR3 coding sequence is TGTGCCTGGAGCACCGTAAGCACAGATACGCAGTATTTT. This chain joins TRBV30 and TRBJ2-3, with no clear D. V lost 3 bases, J lost 0 bases, and 7 bases lay in between. The CDR3 runs 13 residues. Germline CDR1 GTSNPN, CDR2 SVGIG (reference sequence).

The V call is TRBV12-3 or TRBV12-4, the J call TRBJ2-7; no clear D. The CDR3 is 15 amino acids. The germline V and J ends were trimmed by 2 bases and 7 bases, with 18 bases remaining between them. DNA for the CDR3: TGTGCCAGCAGTTTACTACGGGTAGGACGTGGGGAGCAGTACTTC. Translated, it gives CASSLLRVGRGEQYF.

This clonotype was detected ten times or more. This chain's CDR3 is CSAPTGTSTGELFF. The CDR3 DNA sequence: TGCAGTGCTCCTACCGGAACTAGCACCGGGGAGCTGTTTTTT. The chain uses TRBV20-1 and TRBJ2-2; a weak D match, TRBD2 (5 bases). Trimming removed 5 bases at V and 4 bases at J, with 14 bases between. CDR3 length equals 14 residues. Germline V lookup: CDR1 DFQATT, CDR2 SNEGSKA (reference sequence).

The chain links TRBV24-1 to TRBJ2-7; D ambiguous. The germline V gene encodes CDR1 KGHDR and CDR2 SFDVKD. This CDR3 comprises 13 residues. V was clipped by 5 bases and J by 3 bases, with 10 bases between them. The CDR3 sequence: CATSAALGYEQYF. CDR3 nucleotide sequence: TGTGCCACCAGTGCCGCCTTAGGCTACGAGCAGTACTTC.